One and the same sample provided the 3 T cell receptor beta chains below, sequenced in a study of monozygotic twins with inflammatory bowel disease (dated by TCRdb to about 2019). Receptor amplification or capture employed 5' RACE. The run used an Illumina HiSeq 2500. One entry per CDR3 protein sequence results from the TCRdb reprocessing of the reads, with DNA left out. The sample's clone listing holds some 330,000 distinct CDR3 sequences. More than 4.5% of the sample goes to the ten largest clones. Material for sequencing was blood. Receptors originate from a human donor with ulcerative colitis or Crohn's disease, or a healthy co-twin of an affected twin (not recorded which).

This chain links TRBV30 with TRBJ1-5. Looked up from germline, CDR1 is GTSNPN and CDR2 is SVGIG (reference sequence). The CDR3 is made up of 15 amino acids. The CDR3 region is CAWSALWGGDQPQHF.

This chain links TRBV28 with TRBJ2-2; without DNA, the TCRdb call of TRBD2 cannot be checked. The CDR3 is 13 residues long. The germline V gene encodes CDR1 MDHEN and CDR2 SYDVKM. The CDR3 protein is CASTGGVTGELFF.

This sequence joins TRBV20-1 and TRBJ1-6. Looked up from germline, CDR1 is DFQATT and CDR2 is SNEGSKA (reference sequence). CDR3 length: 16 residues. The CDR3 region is CSAREAKQTQYSPLHF.